Below, 21 T cell receptor beta chains from the same sample are listed, as sequenced in a study of blood T cell repertoires in COVID-19. The repertoire was sequenced with immunoSEQ multiplex PCR; TCRdb's copy has only in-frame clones and lacks some. In the table there are fewer than 400,000 clones, 80% to 90% of which are singletons. The sample comprised PBMCs or T cells enriched from blood (not recorded which). These receptors came from a man aged 30 to 45 who had recovered from COVID-19.

This chain links TRBV6-5 with TRBJ1-2; D perhaps matches TRBD1 (6 bases). CDR3 length: 14 residues. From germline, CDR1 is MNHEY and CDR2 SVGAGI. V lost 2 bases to trimming and J lost 0 bases, with 7 bases between them. The CDR3 reads CASSYGTTNYGYTF. CDR3 nucleotides: TGTGCCAGCAGTTACGGGACAACTAACTATGGCTACACCTTC.

V gene TRBV12-3 or TRBV12-4 combines with J gene TRBJ2-1; D remains unclear. This CDR3 has 13 residues. V gave up 1 base and J gave up 10 bases, with 11 bases separating them. The CDR3 loop reads CASSLGVLGEQFF. The DNA of the CDR3 is TGTGCCAGCAGTTTAGGGGTTCTGGGCGAGCAGTTCTTC.

V and J are TRBV18 and TRBJ1-2; 9 nucleotides align to TRBD1. In germline, CDR1 is KGHSH, CDR2 LQKENI. Trimming cost V 4 bases and J 4 bases; bases outside gene matches: 4. The CDR3 runs 14 residues. Here the CDR3 DNA reads TGTGCCAGCTCACGGACAGGGGAAGGCTATGGCTACACCTTC. This encodes CASSRTGEGYGYTF.

V gene TRBV4-3 combines with J gene TRBJ1-6; TRBD1 matches 8 bases. CDR1 and CDR2 from the germline V gene are LGHNA and YSLEER. The CDR3 is made up of 16 amino acids. V trimming: 4 bases; J trimming: 7 bases; junction bases outside the gene matches: 9. This chain's CDR3 is CASSLLTGVGNSPLHF. The CDR3 DNA is TGCGCCAGCAGCCTATTGACAGGGGTCGGCAATTCACCCCTCCACTTT.

V usage is TRBV9 and J usage is TRBJ1-4; 7 bases agree with TRBD1. V lost 3 bases to trimming and J lost 2 bases; unmatched junction nucleotides: 1. The CDR3 consists of 14 residues. Germline values: CDR1 SGDLS, CDR2 YYNGEE. CDR3 sequence (DNA): TGTGCCAGCAGCGGGACAGGTACTAATGAAAAACTGTTTTTT. Encoded protein: CASSGTGTNEKLFF.

V is TRBV6-5 and J is TRBJ2-7; D not resolved. Germline V gene lookup returns CDR1 MNHEY and CDR2 SVGAGI. This CDR3 region has 13 residues. With 6 bases removed from V and 3 bases from J, the gap between germline ends came to 12 bases. The CDR3: CASSPMSGYEQYF. The CDR3 bases are TGTGCCAGCAGCCCCATGTCGGGCTACGAGCAGTACTTC.

The CDR3 sequence: CASSVTFQPQHF. CDR3 DNA: TGTGCCAGCAGTGTAACTTTTCAGCCCCAGCATTTT. The V and J genes are TRBV2 and TRBJ1-5; no reliable D call. The CDR3 length is 12 residues. CDR1 is SNHLY, CDR2 FYNNEI, per germline. Trimming left V 4 bases short and J 6 bases short, with 7 bases between.

The chain couples TRBV20-1 to TRBJ2-5, with 9 bases fitting TRBD2. Germline V gene data show CDR1 as DFQATT and CDR2 as SNEGSKA (reference sequence). The CDR3 runs to 18 residues. V was clipped by 3 bases and J by 5 bases; unmatched bases: 19. In DNA, the CDR3 is TGCAGTGCTAGTCGGTCAGGAGGGTTAGCGGGGGCTGCTGAGACCCAGTACTTC. The encoded protein is CSASRSGGLAGAAETQYF.

This sequence joins TRBV27 and TRBJ2-7; maybe TRBD2 (5 bases). Germline CDR1 reads MNHEY; CDR2 reads SMNVEV (reference sequence). This CDR3 region has 13 residues. The ends were cut back, 5 bases at V and 4 bases at J, with 12 bases in the middle. The CDR3 nucleotides are TGTGCCAGCAGTGTTGAGGGTTCTTACGAGCAGTACTTC. Translating gives CASSVEGSYEQYF.

This sequence joins TRBV9 and TRBJ1-4; a weak D match, TRBD1 (6 bases). The V gene's germline CDR1 is SGDLS and CDR2 YYNGEE. Trimming stripped 3 bases from V and 6 bases from J, with 12 bases between. This CDR3 is 14 amino acids long. CDR3 bases: TGTGCCAGCAGCGGAGAGGGGGATCATGAAAAACTGTTTTTT. This encodes CASSGEGDHEKLFF.

The chain carries TRBV6-5 and TRBJ1-2; 8 bases fit TRBD1. V shed 0 bases, J shed 7 bases, and the junction held 7 bases outside the gene matches. This CDR3 is built from 15 residues. Germline V gene lookup returns CDR1 MNHEY and CDR2 SVGAGI. Here the CDR3 reads CASSYSAGGWSGYTF. In nucleotides, the CDR3 is TGTGCCAGCAGTTACTCGGCAGGGGGCTGGTCTGGCTACACCTTC.

The V and J genes are TRBV2 and TRBJ2-1, with 11 bases fitting TRBD2. This CDR3 is 17 amino acids long. J lost 0 bases, V lost 6 bases, and 7 bases had no gene match. Germline loops: CDR1 SNHLY, CDR2 FYNNEI. The CDR3 region has the DNA TGTGCCAGCAGGTCCGGGACTAGCGGACGCTCCTACAATGAGCAGTTCTTC. As protein: CASRSGTSGRSYNEQFF.

The gene calls are TRBV21-1 and TRBJ2-4; the table calls TRBD1, which could not be checked here. TRBV21-1 is noted as a pseudogene. The CDR3 length is 15 residues. DNA of the CDR3: TGTGCCAGCAGCAAAGGGGACAGGGACAAAAACATTCAGTACTTC. Its translation: CASSKGDRDKNIQYF.

This clone appeared a single time. The CDR3: CASSDFRGAVWEQYF. CDR3 coding DNA: TGTGCCAGCAGTGATTTCCGGGGGGCCGTGTGGGAGCAGTACTTC. This chain uses TRBV6-1 with TRBJ2-7; perhaps TRBD2 as D (7 bases). Trimming stripped 3 bases from V and 7 bases from J, with 19 bases between. Germline V gives CDR1 MNHNS, CDR2 SASEGT. This CDR3 region has 15 residues.

The genes are TRBV7-3 and TRBJ1-1, with a possible D match to TRBD1 (6 bases). From germline, CDR1 is SGHTA and CDR2 FQGTGA. Trimming removed 5 bases at V and 1 base at J, with 8 bases between. The CDR3 is 13 residues long. The chain's CDR3 is CASSGQPNTEAFF. The CDR3 DNA sequence: TGTGCCAGCAGCGGACAGCCGAACACTGAAGCTTTCTTT.

The chain combines TRBV5-1 with TRBJ1-1; no clear D gene. CDR1 and CDR2 (germline): SGHRS, YFSETQ. V was pared by 0 bases and J by 1 base, with 10 bases between. The CDR3 is 15 residues long. The DNA for the CDR3 is TGCGCCAGCAGCTTGGACAACCTCGCGAACACTGAAGCTTTCTTT. Translation gives CASSLDNLANTEAFF.

This clone was picked up one time. The rearrangement links TRBV6-6 to TRBJ1-1; no clear D gene. CDR1 MNHNY and CDR2 SVGAGI come from the germline V gene (reference sequence). V lost 5 bases to trimming and J lost 7 bases, with 14 bases between them. The CDR3 is 13 amino acids. The DNA for the CDR3 is TGTGCCAGCAGTAGGGAGCGGGAGAATGAAGCTTTCTTT. The encoded protein is CASSRERENEAFF.

V is TRBV3-1 (or the pseudogene TRBV3-2) and J is TRBJ1-3; unclear D gene. Trimming stripped 4 bases from V and 4 bases from J, with 14 bases between. The CDR3 contains 15 residues. Germline CDR1 LGHDT, CDR2 YNNKEL (reference sequence). CDR3 sequence: CASSPTPGSGNTIYF. The CDR3 bases are TGTGCCAGCAGCCCCACCCCGGGATCAGGAAACACCATATATTTT.

In its sample, this clone was seen once. The J gene is TRBJ2-4, the V gene TRBV5-4; 7 bases line up with TRBD1. Germline CDR1 is SGHNT and CDR2 is YYREEE (reference sequence). V shed 0 bases, J shed 9 bases, and the junction held 3 bases outside the gene matches. The CDR3 is 13 residues long. In DNA, the CDR3 is TGTGCCAGCAGCTTGGCAGGGGGTAGCATTCAGTACTTC. It is translated as CASSLAGGSIQYF.

This chain uses TRBV30 with TRBJ1-1, with a tentative D call TRBD1 (5 bases). V lost 2 bases and J lost 3, with 16 bases in between. The CDR3 covers 15 residues. CDR1 GTSNPN and CDR2 SVGIG come from the germline V gene (reference sequence). DNA of the CDR3: TGTGCCTGGAGTCCAGGTGGGTGGGGGGACACTGAAGCTTTCTTT. This translates into CAWSPGGWGDTEAFF.

This chain joins TRBV5-5 and TRBJ2-1, with 10 bases identical to TRBD2. This CDR3 has 13 residues. The junction had 4 bases not matched to a gene; V was cut back by 7 bases and J by 6 bases. CDR1 and CDR2 (germline): SGHKS, YYEKEE (reference sequence). The CDR3 loop reads CASQRGGTNEQFF. CDR3 bases: TGTGCCAGCCAGCGGGGGGGCACCAATGAGCAGTTCTTC.